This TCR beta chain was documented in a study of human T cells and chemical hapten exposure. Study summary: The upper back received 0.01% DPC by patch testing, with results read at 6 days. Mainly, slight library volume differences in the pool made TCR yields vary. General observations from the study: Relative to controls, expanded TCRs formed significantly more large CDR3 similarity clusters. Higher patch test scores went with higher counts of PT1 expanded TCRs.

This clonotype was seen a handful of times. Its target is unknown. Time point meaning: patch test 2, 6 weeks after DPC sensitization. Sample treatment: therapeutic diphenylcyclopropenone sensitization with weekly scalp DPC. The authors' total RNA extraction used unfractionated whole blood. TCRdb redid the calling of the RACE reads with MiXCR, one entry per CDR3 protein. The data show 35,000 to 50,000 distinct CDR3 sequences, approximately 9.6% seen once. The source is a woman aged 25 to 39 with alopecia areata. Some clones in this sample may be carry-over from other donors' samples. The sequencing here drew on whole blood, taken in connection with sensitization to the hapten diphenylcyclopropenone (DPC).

As DNA, the CDR3 is TGTGCCAGCAGTCCTCCCGTCGGGGACGAGCAGTACTTC. Protein sequence: CASSPPVGDEQYF. J is TRBJ2-7 and V is TRBV28, with a weak D call TRBD2 (5 bases). Trimming removed 5 bases at V and 5 bases at J, with 13 bases between. This CDR3 comprises 13 residues. Germline assignment: CDR1 MDHEN and CDR2 SYDVKM.